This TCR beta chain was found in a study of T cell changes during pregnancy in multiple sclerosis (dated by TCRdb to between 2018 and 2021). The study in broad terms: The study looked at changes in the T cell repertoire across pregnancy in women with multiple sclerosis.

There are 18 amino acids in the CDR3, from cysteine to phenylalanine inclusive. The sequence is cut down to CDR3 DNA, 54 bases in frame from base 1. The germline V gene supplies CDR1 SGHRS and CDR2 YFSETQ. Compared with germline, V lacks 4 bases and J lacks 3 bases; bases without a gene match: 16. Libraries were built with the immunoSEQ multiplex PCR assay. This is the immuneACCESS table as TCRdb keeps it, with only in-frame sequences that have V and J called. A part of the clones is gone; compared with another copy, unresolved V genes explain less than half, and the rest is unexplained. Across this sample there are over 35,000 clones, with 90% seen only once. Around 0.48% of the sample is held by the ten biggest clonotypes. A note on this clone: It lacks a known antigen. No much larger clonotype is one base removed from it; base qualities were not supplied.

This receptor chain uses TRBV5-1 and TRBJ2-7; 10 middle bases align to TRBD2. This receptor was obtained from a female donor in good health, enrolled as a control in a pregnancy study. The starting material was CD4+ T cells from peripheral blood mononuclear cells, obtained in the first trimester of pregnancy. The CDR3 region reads CASSANKPGLADFYEQYF. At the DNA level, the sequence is TGCGCCAGCAGCGCTAATAAACCAGGACTAGCGGACTTCTACGAGCAGTACTTC.